This TCR beta chain was identified in a study of shared clonotypes between healthy human individuals. Notes on the study in general: In this cohort, only blood was sampled, and tissue repertoires likely differ. Generally, estimated richness proved larger in naive subsets than it did in memory subsets. The study found lower generation probabilities in non-shared clonotypes than in those shared by all four donors.

Germline CDR1 reads MNHEY; CDR2 reads SVGAGI. V was pared by 7 bases and J by 6 bases, with 6 bases between. CDR3 length: 10 residues. Comment on this clone: Its antigen remains unidentified.

Clones were read by immunoSEQ multiplex PCR, and TCRdb kept only the in-frame ones, dropping some. Of just over 2,000,000 clones in the sample, 90% to 95% were seen once. The sample was naive CD4+ T cells sorted from blood. The sample's subset: CD45RA+ positively selected. J is TRBJ1-1 and V is TRBV6-5; possible D gene TRBD1, 5 bases. The receptor comes from a man between 18 and 29 years old in good health. The CDR3 DNA follows: TGTGCCAGCACAGGGCCTGAAGCTTTCTTT. As protein: CASTGPEAFF.